This T cell receptor beta chain is drawn from a study of shared clonotypes between healthy human individuals. Turning to the study itself: Three CD4 naive, three CD4 memory, two CD8 naive and one CD8 memory plate were used per donor. Study-level points and caveats: Naive CD4 clonotypes were shared across a handful of donors at 5% to 6%. Genetic and exposure-history diversity was limited by the few donors.

CD8 cells regarded as naive lacked CD45RO, were positively chosen for CCR7, and omitted terminally differentiated effector memory CD45RA+ cells. Donation came from healthy HIV-negative adults that had no recent acute infections or vaccinations. Concerning this clone: The antigen remains undetermined.

Assay: immunoSEQ multiplex PCR; the TCRdb copy retains only in-frame clones and omits some. The repertoire holds roughly 2,000,000 clones, approximately 94% seen once, with under 1.5% in the top ten. From germline, CDR1 is LNHNV and CDR2 YYDKDF (reference sequence). This CDR3 contains 15 residues. J was trimmed by 4 bases and V by 5 bases; bases with no gene match: 6. The gene calls are TRBV15 and TRBJ1-4; 8 bases map to TRBD1. This clonotype originated in a man between 18 and 35 years old in good health. Material for sequencing was naive CD8+ T cells sorted from blood. The CDR3 loop reads CATSGDRGFNEKLFF. DNA for the CDR3: TGTGCCACCAGCGGCGACAGGGGCTTTAATGAAAAACTGTTTTTT.